The 17 T cell receptor beta chains presented below share a single source sample, sequenced in a study of T cell responses to AZD1222 COVID-19 vaccine. Repertoires were generated with immunoSEQ multiplex PCR, while TCRdb's copy carries only in-frame clones and drops some. The table shows tens of thousands of clones, with roughly 89% occurring only once. The sample in question was peripheral blood, obtained on day 0 of AZD1222 vaccination. These receptors were obtained from an adult in good health.

The gene calls are TRBV19 and TRBJ1-1; maybe TRBD1 (6 bases). Germline V gives CDR1 LNHDA, CDR2 SQIVND (reference sequence). The CDR3 totals 15 residues. Between the trimmed V and J ends, which lost 0 bases and 7 bases, there was a span of 15 bases. The CDR3 spells CASSIDDQGLFEAFF. The CDR3 DNA reads TGTGCCAGTAGTATAGATGACCAGGGGCTCTTTGAAGCTTTCTTT.

V is TRBV7-3 and J is TRBJ2-2; unclear D gene. Germline assignment: CDR1 SGHTA and CDR2 FQGTGA. There are 14 residues in the CDR3. Deletions cut 0 bases from V and 10 bases from J, with 12 bases between. The CDR3 is CASSLTMGQAELFF. Here the CDR3 DNA reads TGTGCCAGCAGCTTAACGATGGGTCAGGCGGAGCTGTTTTTT.

The chain has TRBV4-2 and TRBJ2-7; 8 bases line up with TRBD2. CDR1 and CDR2 (germline): LGHNA, YNFKEQ. This CDR3 is 16 amino acids long. The V gene end was trimmed by 1 base and the J gene end by 5 bases; junction bases not matched to a gene: 10. The CDR3 DNA reads as TGTGCCAGCAGCCAAGCGGGCCAGCGGGGGTATCACGAGCAGTACTTC. Translating gives CASSQAGQRGYHEQYF.

The V and J genes are TRBV18 and TRBJ1-2; 8 nucleotides line up with TRBD1. V dropped 3 bases and J dropped 4; count of bases not matched to a gene: 7. The CDR3 covers 15 residues. CDR1 KGHSH and CDR2 LQKENI come from the germline V gene. The CDR3 region is CASSPVATGGYGYTF. Here the CDR3 DNA reads TGTGCCAGCTCACCGGTTGCTACAGGGGGCTATGGCTACACCTTC.

This chain links TRBV3-1 (or the pseudogene TRBV3-2) with TRBJ1-5; 7 positions match TRBD1. The V and J ends lost 1 base and 4 bases, in that order; junction bases with no gene match: 4. Per germline, CDR1 LGHDT and CDR2 YNNKEL (reference sequence). The CDR3 length is 15 residues. DNA for the CDR3: TGTGCCAGCAGCCAAGGCTCGGGACAGAATCAGCCCCAGCATTTT. Encoded protein: CASSQGSGQNQPQHF.

The chain couples TRBV3-1 (or the pseudogene TRBV3-2) to TRBJ1-2; TRBD1 aligns across 10 bases. Germline CDR1 reads LGHDT; CDR2 reads YNNKEL (reference sequence). There are 14 residues in the CDR3. The V and J ends lost 4 bases and 7 bases, in that order; junction bases with no gene match: 6. The CDR3 DNA sequence: TGTGCCAGCAGCCGCGCGACAGGGGGCGGTGGCTACACCTTC. Translated, it gives CASSRATGGGGYTF.

V usage is TRBV19 and J usage is TRBJ1-5; D is unclear. The CDR3 extends over 14 amino acids. V shed 5 bases and J shed 7 bases, with 15 bases lying between them. Per the germline V gene, CDR1 is LNHDA and CDR2 is SQIVND (reference sequence). CDR3 sequence (DNA): TGTGCCAGTAGTGTTGCCGGGCTAGGGCAGCCCCAGCATTTT. Protein sequence: CASSVAGLGQPQHF.

The rearrangement joins TRBV6-2 or TRBV6-3 to TRBJ2-3, with a possible D match to TRBD2 (6 bases). From germline, CDR1 is MNHEY and CDR2 SVGEGT. Trimming took off 2 bases at V and 2 bases at J, with 8 bases between the two ends. CDR3 length: 14 residues. The CDR3 coding sequence is TGTGCCAGCAGTTACACGGACTACACAGATACGCAGTATTTT. Its protein product is CASSYTDYTDTQYF.

V is TRBV19 and J is TRBJ1-1; D might be TRBD1 (5 bases). V was clipped by 6 bases and J by 10 bases, with 15 bases between them. Germline V gives CDR1 LNHDA, CDR2 SQIVND (reference sequence). The CDR3 consists of 12 residues. In DNA, the CDR3 is TGTGCCAGTAGCCTATCGGGGGAGAGAGCTTTCTTT. Translation: CASSLSGERAFF.

The V call is TRBV7-9, the J call TRBJ2-2, with D maybe TRBD2 (6 bases). CDR1 and CDR2 from the germline V gene are SEHNR and FQNEAQ (reference sequence). V shed 2 bases and J shed 4 bases, with 8 bases lying between them. There are 14 residues in the CDR3. The CDR3 coding sequence is TGTGCCAGCAGCTTATTCGGGAGCACCGGGGAGCTGTTTTTT. It codes for CASSLFGSTGELFF.

The gene calls are TRBV18 and TRBJ2-5; maybe TRBD2 (5 bases). Germline CDR1 reads KGHSH; CDR2 reads LQKENI. Trimming stripped 3 bases from V and 5 bases from J, with 13 bases between. The CDR3 spans 14 residues. The CDR3 here is CASSPPEGGETQYF. CDR3 sequence (DNA): TGTGCCAGCTCACCCCCCGAGGGCGGGGAGACCCAGTACTTC.

The rearrangement uses TRBV2 and TRBJ2-2; D is unresolved. Trimming removed 6 bases from V and 1 base from J, with 6 bases in between. Germline lookup yields CDR1 SNHLY and CDR2 FYNNEI. The CDR3 runs to 13 residues. Here the CDR3 reads CASSPRNTGELFF. CDR3 coding DNA: TGTGCCAGCAGCCCTCGGAACACCGGGGAGCTGTTTTTT. Supplemented by reference TRBV2 and TRBJ2-2, the full variable domain reads EPEVTQTPSHQVTQMGQEVILRCVPISNHLYFYWYRQILGQKVEFLVSFYNNEISEKSEIFDDQFSVERPDGSNFTLKIRSTKLEDSAMYFCASSPRNTGELFFGEGSRLTVL.

The chain joins TRBV3-1 (or the pseudogene TRBV3-2) to TRBJ1-2; tentative D call: TRBD1 (6 bases). The CDR3 spans 15 residues. V was clipped by 1 base and J by 4 bases, with 13 bases between them. Germline loops: CDR1 LGHDT, CDR2 YNNKEL (reference sequence). The CDR3 reads CASSQGMDRAYGYTF. In DNA form, the CDR3 reads TGTGCCAGCAGCCAAGGAATGGACAGAGCCTATGGCTACACCTTC.

The V gene is TRBV7-2, the J gene TRBJ2-1; 14 bases agree with TRBD2. Germline CDR1 SGHTA, CDR2 FQGNSA. J gave up 10 bases and V 3 bases, and 8 bases lay outside the gene matches. The CDR3 consists of 16 residues. Here the CDR3 reads CASSFQGLAGVLEQFF. CDR3 DNA: TGTGCCAGCAGCTTCCAGGGACTAGCGGGGGTTTTGGAGCAGTTCTTC.

This chain joins TRBV6-5 and TRBJ1-3; no firm D call. Germline loops: CDR1 MNHEY, CDR2 SVGAGI. The CDR3 extends over 14 amino acids. V gave up 6 bases and J gave up 0 bases, with 9 bases separating them. The CDR3 sequence is CASRQTSSGNTIYF. CDR3 sequence (DNA): TGTGCCAGCAGGCAGACTAGCTCTGGAAACACCATATATTTT.

The chain is built from TRBV6-1 and TRBJ2-5; D perhaps matches TRBD2 (6 bases). Germline loops: CDR1 MNHNS, CDR2 SASEGT. The V end lost 1 base, the J end lost 1 base, and 22 bases lay between the germline ends. CDR3 size: 19 residues. CDR3 protein: CASSEESLVIADTQETQYF. CDR3 DNA sequence: TGTGCCAGCAGTGAAGAGAGTCTAGTAATAGCGGACACCCAAGAGACCCAGTACTTC.

This chain connects TRBV19 to TRBJ1-6, with 9 bases that match TRBD1. Germline-derived CDR1 and CDR2 are LNHDA and SQIVND (reference sequence). The CDR3 is made up of 16 amino acids. J was trimmed by 6 bases and V by 8 bases; bases with no gene match: 11. CDR3 in DNA: TGTGCCAGTCGTCCTTGGGGACAGGGAAGTAATTCACCCCTCCACTTT. Its protein product is CASRPWGQGSNSPLHF.